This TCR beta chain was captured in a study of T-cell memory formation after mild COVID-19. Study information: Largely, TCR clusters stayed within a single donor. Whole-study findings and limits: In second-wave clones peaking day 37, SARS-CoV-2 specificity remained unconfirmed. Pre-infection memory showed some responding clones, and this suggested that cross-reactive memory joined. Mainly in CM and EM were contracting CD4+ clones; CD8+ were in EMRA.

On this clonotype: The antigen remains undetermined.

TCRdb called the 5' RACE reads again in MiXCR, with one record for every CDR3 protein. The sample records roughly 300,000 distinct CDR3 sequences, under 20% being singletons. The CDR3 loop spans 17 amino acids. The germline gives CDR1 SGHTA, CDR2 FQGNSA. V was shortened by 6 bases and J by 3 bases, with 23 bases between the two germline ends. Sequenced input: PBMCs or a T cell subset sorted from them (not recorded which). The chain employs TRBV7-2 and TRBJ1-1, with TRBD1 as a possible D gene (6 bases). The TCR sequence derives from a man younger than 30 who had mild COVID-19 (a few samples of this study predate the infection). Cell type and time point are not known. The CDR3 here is CASSPTALGAKYTEAFF. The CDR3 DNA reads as TGTGCCAGCAGTCCAACCGCCCTGGGGGCCAAATACACTGAAGCTTTCTTT.